The 3 T cell receptor beta chains presented below share a single source sample, sequenced in a study of vaccination and CD4 T cells after COVID-19. The treatment: approximately nine-day PBMC culture with coronavirus spike peptide pools or control peptides (ViraFEST assay). Their antigens remain unidentified. Oncomine TCR Beta short-read sequencing was applied to DNA from cultured CD4+ T cells. MiXCR, run by TCRdb on the PCR reads, gives a single entry per CDR3 protein. Among 9,000 to 10,000 distinct CDR3 sequences listed, 40% to 60% were seen once. The sample taken for sequencing was CD4+ T cells from blood, cultured in vitro. The receptors were gathered from a human donor who had recovered from COVID-19.

The V and J genes are TRBV7-3 and TRBJ1-1; weak D call: TRBD1 (5 bases). The germline gives CDR1 SGHTA, CDR2 FQGTGA. The CDR3 spans 13 residues. The germline V and J ends were trimmed by 3 bases and 3 bases, with 8 bases remaining between them. The CDR3 DNA sequence: TGTGCCAGCAGCTTGCGAGGGGACACTGAAGCTTTCTTT. Translation gives CASSLRGDTEAFF.

The CDR3 region has the DNA TGTGCCAGCAGCTTAGCTAAGAGGGACAGACTCTCTGGGGCCAACGTCCTGACTTTC. Translated, it gives CASSLAKRDRLSGANVLTF. The V call is TRBV7-8, the J call TRBJ2-6; 7 bases map to TRBD1. The V gene's germline CDR1 is SGHVS and CDR2 FQNEAQ. The CDR3 runs to 19 residues. The ends lost 0 bases at V and 0 bases at J; junction bases unmatched: 8.

In its sample, this clonotype was seen a few times. The rearrangement uses TRBV7-2 and TRBJ2-1; tentatively, D is TRBD1 (7 bases). The CDR3 length is 17 residues. Trimming stripped 5 bases from V and 5 bases from J, with 22 bases between. Germline V gives CDR1 SGHTA, CDR2 FQGNSA. This chain's CDR3 is CASSGGPPGQTNNEQFF. The CDR3 DNA reads TGTGCCAGCAGCGGAGGGCCCCCGGGACAGACCAACAATGAGCAGTTCTTC.